This T cell receptor beta chain was sequenced during a study of T-cell memory formation after mild COVID-19. The study, taken as a whole, reports: Several responding clones turned up in pre-infection memory, indicating that cross-reactive memory may have taken part.

Concerning this clonotype: Its antigen is not identified.

MiXCR was run by TCRdb on the 5' RACE reads, yielding one entry per CDR3 protein. The sample includes more than 250,000 distinct CDR3 sequences, about a sixth of them seen just once. Germline V gene sequence: CDR1 SQVTM, CDR2 ANQGSEA. This CDR3 comprises 10 residues. V was pared by 4 bases and J by 5 bases, with 3 bases between. Sequenced material: PBMCs or a T cell subset sorted from them (not recorded which). This TCR was recovered from a man between 18 and 35 years old who had mild COVID-19 (a few samples of this study predate the infection). Cell type and time point are not known. The chain employs TRBV29-1 and TRBJ2-1; no firm D call. CDR3 region: CSVGHNEQFF. CDR3 in DNA: TGCAGCGTTGGACACAATGAGCAGTTCTTC.